This T cell receptor beta chain was captured by sequencing in a study of blood T cell repertoires in COVID-19. This CDR3 region has 13 residues. Germline V CDR1 and CDR2: LNHDA, SQIVND (reference sequence). V gave up 5 bases and J gave up 9 bases; unmatched junction bases: 2. Sequenced by immunoSEQ multiplex PCR; TCRdb stores in-frame clones only, minus some. The sample shows about 310,000 clones, 89% of them seen only once. The genes are TRBV19 and TRBJ1-6; 9 nucleotides agree with TRBD1. The sequenced sample consisted of PBMCs or T cells enriched from blood (not recorded which). This receptor was identified in a middle-aged woman who had recovered from COVID-19. CDR3 amino acids: CASSPDRGSPLHF. The CDR3 DNA reads as TGTGCCAGTAGTCCGGACAGGGGTTCACCCCTCCACTTT.